The 18 T cell receptor beta chains below come from one sample, sequenced in a study of cytomegalovirus exposure and HLA in healthy donors. A multiplex PCR was run with 60 Vbeta primers and 13 Jbeta primers. TCRdb keeps only in-frame clones here, not all; method: immunoSEQ multiplex PCR. The repertoire has under 55,000 clones, over 60% of them found once; the top ten carry over 8%. Source material: PBMCs. These receptor sequences come from a woman aged 45-65 years in good health and CMV-seronegative.

This chain connects TRBV6-1 to TRBJ2-3, with a weak D call TRBD1 (5 bases). Looked up from germline, CDR1 is MNHNS and CDR2 is SASEGT. The CDR3 covers 14 residues. V dropped 5 bases and J dropped 2 bases, with 11 bases sitting between them. CDR3 sequence: CASSFGHHTDTQYF. CDR3 in DNA: TGTGCCAGCAGTTTCGGACACCACACAGATACGCAGTATTTT.

The chain has TRBV9 and TRBJ1-1, with 8 bases that match TRBD1. Germline V gene data show CDR1 as SGDLS and CDR2 as YYNGEE. J was trimmed by 0 bases and V by 4 bases; bases with no gene match: 5. This CDR3 is built from 15 residues. The CDR3 sequence: CASSPTTGVNTEAFF. CDR3 sequence (DNA): TGTGCCAGCAGCCCGACGACAGGGGTGAACACTGAAGCTTTCTTT.

The V gene is TRBV14, the J gene TRBJ2-1, with TRBD2 identical over 7 bases. The germline V gene has CDR1 SGHDN and CDR2 FVKESK. Unmatched junction bases numbered 10, after V lost 3 bases and J lost 8 bases. CDR3 length: 15 residues. The CDR3 coding sequence is TGTGCCAGCAGCCACCCCCAGCCGGGGAGGGATGAGCAGTTCTTC. Protein product: CASSHPQPGRDEQFF.

The rearrangement links TRBV7-9 to TRBJ2-6, with D possibly matching TRBD1 (5 bases). Germline CDR1 and CDR2: SEHNR and FQNEAQ (reference sequence). The CDR3 has 15 amino acids. Deletions cut 5 bases from V and 4 bases from J, with 12 bases between. The CDR3 region is CASSLKGAGANVLTF. The CDR3, as DNA: TGTGCCAGCAGCCTTAAAGGGGCCGGGGCCAACGTCCTGACTTTC.

This chain links TRBV10-2 with TRBJ2-3; 9 bases line up with TRBD2. The germline V gene has CDR1 WSHSY and CDR2 SAAADI. CDR3 length equals 17 residues. V shed 7 bases, J shed 5 bases, and the junction held 16 bases outside the gene matches. CDR3: CASTPVEASGVEDTQYF. CDR3 nucleotide sequence: TGCGCCAGCACCCCAGTGGAGGCTAGCGGGGTCGAAGATACGCAGTATTTT.

V gene TRBV30 combines with J gene TRBJ2-5, with 8 bases matching TRBD1. The CDR3 sequence is 15 residues long. The junction had 15 bases not matched to a gene; V was cut back by 5 bases and J by 7 bases. CDR1 and CDR2 from the germline V gene are GTSNPN and SVGIG (reference sequence). CDR3 bases: TGTGCCTGGGGAACGCAGGGGGCGGGTATGGGGACCCAGTACTTC. Translation gives CAWGTQGAGMGTQYF.

The rearrangement joins TRBV30 to TRBJ2-7, with 7 positions matching TRBD1. Germline loops: CDR1 GTSNPN, CDR2 SVGIG (reference sequence). This CDR3 contains 17 residues. The trim removed 2 bases at V and 3 bases at J, leaving 16 bases unmatched. The CDR3 nucleotides read TGTGCCTGGAGTCTATCATTATTCGGGACAGATTACTACGAGCAGTACTTC. It yields the protein CAWSLSLFGTDYYEQYF.

J is TRBJ1-5 and V is TRBV27, with 10 bases aligning to TRBD1. The length of the CDR3 is 13 residues. V lost 6 bases, J lost 5 bases, and 1 base stayed unmatched. Germline lookup yields CDR1 MNHEY and CDR2 SMNVEV (reference sequence). The CDR3 reads CASRDRGDQPQHF. CDR3 in DNA: TGTGCCAGCAGGGACAGGGGGGATCAGCCCCAGCATTTT.

In this sample, this clone turned up once. V is TRBV6-5 and J is TRBJ1-3; D is undetermined. CDR1 and CDR2 from the germline V gene are MNHEY and SVGAGI. The CDR3 totals 13 residues. V lost 0 bases to trimming and J lost 7 bases, with 7 bases between them. DNA of the CDR3: TGTGCCAGCAGTTACTCGGCTAGCAACACCATATATTTT. Its protein product is CASSYSASNTIYF.

The chain links TRBV7-9 to TRBJ1-5, with TRBD1 matching over 9 bases. Germline trimming cut 0 bases from V and 7 bases from J; bases unmatched to any gene: 4. Germline CDR1 and CDR2: SEHNR and FQNEAQ (reference sequence). CDR3 length equals 15 residues. In DNA, the CDR3 is TGTGCCAGCAGCTTAGCGGGACAGGGAGACCAGCCCCAGCATTTT. Translated, it gives CASSLAGQGDQPQHF.

In this sample, this clone turned up a few times. The CDR3 loop reads CASSFDRGSEKLFF. Here the CDR3 DNA reads TGTGCCAGCAGCTTTGACAGGGGCAGTGAAAAACTGTTTTTT. The chain carries TRBV7-9 and TRBJ1-4; 8 bases are shared with TRBD1. The junction had 4 bases not matched to a gene; V was cut back by 3 bases and J by 7 bases. Germline CDR1 and CDR2: SEHNR and FQNEAQ (reference sequence). The CDR3 spans 14 residues.

In its sample, this clone was seen once. J is TRBJ1-5 and V is TRBV7-9; no firm D call. CDR1 and CDR2 (germline): SEHNR, FQNEAQ (reference sequence). Trimming removed 5 bases from V and 6 bases from J, with 11 bases in between. This CDR3 comprises 13 residues. CDR3: CASSPGELQPQHF. The CDR3 coding sequence is TGTGCCAGCAGCCCCGGGGAGCTTCAGCCCCAGCATTTT.

The chain is built from TRBV5-1 and TRBJ2-7, with D maybe TRBD2 (5 bases). V lost 4 bases, J lost 6 bases, and 11 bases lay in between. This CDR3 region has 12 residues. Looked up from germline, CDR1 is SGHRS and CDR2 is YFSETQ. CDR3 residues: CASSEDWGEQYF. The CDR3 region has the DNA TGCGCCAGCAGCGAGGACTGGGGCGAGCAGTACTTC.

This chain connects TRBV27 to TRBJ1-5; a weak D match, TRBD1 (6 bases). This CDR3 contains 14 residues. Looked up from germline, CDR1 is MNHEY and CDR2 is SMNVEV (reference sequence). With 5 bases removed from V and 3 bases from J, the gap between germline ends came to 11 bases. The DNA of the CDR3 is TGTGCCAGCAGTCCCCCAGGGGACAATCAGCCCCAGCATTTT. Translating gives CASSPPGDNQPQHF.

The V call is TRBV4-2, the J call TRBJ2-1; 7 bases map to TRBD2. The CDR3 consists of 20 residues. Germline CDR1 reads LGHNA; CDR2 reads YNFKEQ. J gave up 10 bases and V 0 bases, and 24 bases lay outside the gene matches. The CDR3 nucleotides read TGTGCCAGCAGCCAAGAAGATGTAGGTATGGGGACTACAATCGGCGGAGAGCAGTTCTTC. Its protein is CASSQEDVGMGTTIGGEQFF.

This rearrangement joins TRBV30 to TRBJ1-4; weak D call: TRBD1 (6 bases). V shed 3 bases and J shed 3 bases, with 17 bases lying between them. Germline V gives CDR1 GTSNPN, CDR2 SVGIG (reference sequence). The CDR3 contains 16 residues. The CDR3 region is CAWSETPSGANEKLFF. The CDR3 DNA reads TGTGCCTGGAGCGAAACGCCCTCAGGGGCTAATGAAAAACTGTTTTTT.

The rearrangement links TRBV4-1 to TRBJ2-7, with TRBD1 as a possible D gene (5 bases). V lost 0 bases to trimming and J lost 5 bases, with 14 bases between them. There are 15 residues in the CDR3. The germline V gene has CDR1 MGHRA and CDR2 YSYEKL. This CDR3 reads CASSQDQGLWDEQYF. In DNA, the CDR3 is TGCGCCAGCAGCCAAGACCAGGGATTATGGGACGAGCAGTACTTC.

This clone was seen more than once but under ten times. The V call is TRBV6-5, the J call TRBJ2-3; 7 bases are shared with TRBD2. Trimming removed 7 bases from V and 2 bases from J; junction bases left unmatched: 9. This CDR3 spans 15 amino acids. Germline CDR1 and CDR2: MNHEY and SVGAGI. Here the CDR3 DNA reads TGTGCCAGCACGGAAGCGGGGAGATTCACAGATACGCAGTATTTT. This sequence encodes CASTEAGRFTDTQYF.